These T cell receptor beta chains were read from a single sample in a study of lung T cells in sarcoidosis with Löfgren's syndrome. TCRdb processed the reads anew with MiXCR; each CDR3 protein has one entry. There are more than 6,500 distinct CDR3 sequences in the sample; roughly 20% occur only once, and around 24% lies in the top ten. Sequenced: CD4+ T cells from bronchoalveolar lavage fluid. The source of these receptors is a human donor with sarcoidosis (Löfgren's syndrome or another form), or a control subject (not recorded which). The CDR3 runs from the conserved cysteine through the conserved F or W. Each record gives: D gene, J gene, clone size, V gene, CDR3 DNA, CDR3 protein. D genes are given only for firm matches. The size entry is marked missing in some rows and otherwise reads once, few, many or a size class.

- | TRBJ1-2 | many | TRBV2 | TGTGCCAGCGCGGTTAATGGCTATGGCTACACCTTC | CASAVNGYGYTF
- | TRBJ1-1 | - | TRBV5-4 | TGTGCCAGCAGCTTGAACCGTGGCACTGAAGCTTCCTTT | CASSLNRGTEASF
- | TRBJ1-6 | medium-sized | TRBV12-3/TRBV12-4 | TGTGCCAGCAGTTCGCGGATTAATTCACCCCTCCACTTT | CASSSRINSPLHF
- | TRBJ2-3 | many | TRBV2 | TGTGCCAGCAGTGAACTAGGAACGCAGTATTTT | CASSELGTQYF
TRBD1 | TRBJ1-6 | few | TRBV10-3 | TGTGCCATCGCACAGGGGTATAATTCACCCCTCCACTTT | CAIAQGYNSPLHF
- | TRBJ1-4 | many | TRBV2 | TGTGCCAGCAGTGAGCAAGGACGGGGCTTTGAAAAACTGTTTTTT | CASSEQGRGFEKLFF
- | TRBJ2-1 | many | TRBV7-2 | TGTGCCAGCAGCTTAAACCTCAATGAGCAGTTCTTC | CASSLNLNEQFF
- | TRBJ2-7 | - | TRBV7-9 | TGTGCCAGCAGTCAAACCGAAGGGGCGAGGGAGCAGTACTTC | CASSQTEGAREQYF
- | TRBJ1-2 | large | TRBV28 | TGTGCCAGCAGTTTATCCCCACAGAGTAACTATGGCTACACCTTC | CASSLSPQSNYGYTF
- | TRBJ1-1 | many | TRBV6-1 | TGTGCCAGCAAGCCTCCCGAGAACACTGAAGCTTTCTTT | CASKPPENTEAFF
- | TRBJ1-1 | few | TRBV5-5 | TGTGCCAGCACCTTAGGCCCCATGAACACTGAAGCTTTCTTT | CASTLGPMNTEAFF
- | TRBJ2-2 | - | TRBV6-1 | TGTGCCAGCAGCCCCGACAGGCGCGGGGAGCTGTTCTTT | CASSPDRRGELFF
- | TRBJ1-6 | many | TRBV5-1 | TGCGCCAGCAGCTTGTCGACAGATAATTCACCCCTCCACTTT | CASSLSTDNSPLHF
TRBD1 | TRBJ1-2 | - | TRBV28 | TGTGCCAGCACCTCGACAGGGGGCACGTATGGTTACACCTTC | CASTSTGGTYGYTF
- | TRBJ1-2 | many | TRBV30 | TGTGCCTGGAGTAGCGGATGGGGCTATGGCTACACCTTC | CAWSSGWGYGYTF
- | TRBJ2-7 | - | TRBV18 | TGTGCCAGCTCACCTTTACCCAATGACGGCGAGCAGTACTTC | CASSPLPNDGEQYF
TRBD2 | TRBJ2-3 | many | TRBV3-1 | TGTGCCAGCAGCGAACGGGGGGGCCATGATACGCAGTATTTT | CASSERGGHDTQYF
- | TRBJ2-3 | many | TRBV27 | TGTGCCACACTTTTCCGGGCTAGCACAGATACGCAGTATTTT | CATLFRASTDTQYF
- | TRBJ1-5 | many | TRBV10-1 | TGCGCCAGCAGTTCTAATAGCAATCAGCCCCAGCATTTT | CASSSNSNQPQHF
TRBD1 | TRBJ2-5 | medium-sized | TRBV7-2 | TGTGCCAGCAGCACTTGGGGACAGCAAGAGACCCAGTACTTC | CASSTWGQQETQYF
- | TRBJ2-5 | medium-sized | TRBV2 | TGTGCCAGCAGTGCGCTTCGGGAGACCCAGTACTTC | CASSALRETQYF
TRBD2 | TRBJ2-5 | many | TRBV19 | TGTGCCAGTAGTGTCCGACTAGCGGAGACCCAGTACTTC | CASSVRLAETQYF
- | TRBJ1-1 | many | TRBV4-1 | TGCGCCAGCAGCCAAGATTGGGGGGTGAACACTGAAGCTTTCTTT | CASSQDWGVNTEAFF
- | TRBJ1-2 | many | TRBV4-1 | TGCGCCAGCAGCCAAGATTGGCTGAAAGGCTACACCTTC | CASSQDWLKGYTF